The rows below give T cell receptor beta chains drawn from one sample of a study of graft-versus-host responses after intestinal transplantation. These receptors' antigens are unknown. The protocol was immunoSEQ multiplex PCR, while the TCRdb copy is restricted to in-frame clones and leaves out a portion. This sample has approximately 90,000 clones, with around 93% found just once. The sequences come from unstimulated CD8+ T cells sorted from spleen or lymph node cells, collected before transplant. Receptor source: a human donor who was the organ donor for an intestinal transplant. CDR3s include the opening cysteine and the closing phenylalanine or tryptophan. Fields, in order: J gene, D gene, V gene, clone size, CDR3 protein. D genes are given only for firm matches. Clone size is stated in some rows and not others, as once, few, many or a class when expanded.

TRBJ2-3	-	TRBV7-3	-	CASSLNPRDHFFGTQYF
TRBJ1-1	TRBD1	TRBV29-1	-	CSARTGTNTEAFF
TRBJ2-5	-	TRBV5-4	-	CASSFWGGAGAEETQYF
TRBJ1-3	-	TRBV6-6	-	CASRPDSARGNTIYF
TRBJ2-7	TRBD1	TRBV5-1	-	CASSLAGGQGFHEQYF
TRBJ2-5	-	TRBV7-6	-	CASSLDFVGSETQYF
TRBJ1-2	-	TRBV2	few	CARGAATAYGYTF
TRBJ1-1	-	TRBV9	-	CASSVGEGLNTEAFF
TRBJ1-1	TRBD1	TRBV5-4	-	CASSFFVSTGDKAFF
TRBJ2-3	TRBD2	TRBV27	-	CASSPRTSLTDTQYF
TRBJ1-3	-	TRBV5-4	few	CASSPGTHSGNTIYF
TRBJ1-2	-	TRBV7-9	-	CASSLADNYGYTF
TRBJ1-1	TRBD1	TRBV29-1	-	CSVVPGGMNTEAFF
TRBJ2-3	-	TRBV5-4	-	CASSWRTDTQYF
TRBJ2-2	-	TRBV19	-	CASSIDQGGELFF
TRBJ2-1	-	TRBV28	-	CASSPMGRGYNEQFF
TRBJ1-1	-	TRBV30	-	CAWRGITEAFF
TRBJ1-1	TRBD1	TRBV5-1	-	CASSLGGGTEAFF
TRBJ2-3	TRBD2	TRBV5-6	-	CASSLPGLPTDTQYF
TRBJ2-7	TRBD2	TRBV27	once	CASSVAGGSYEQYF
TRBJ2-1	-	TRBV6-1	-	CASLPTSLVNEQFF
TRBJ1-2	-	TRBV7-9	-	CASSLGGYGYTF
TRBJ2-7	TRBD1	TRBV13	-	CASSLRGGQGSHEQYF
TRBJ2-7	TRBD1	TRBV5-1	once	CASSRPSDRGHGEQYF
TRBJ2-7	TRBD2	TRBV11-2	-	CASSPPSGGGQQYF
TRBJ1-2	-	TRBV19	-	CASSIDLRQAATLSGYTF
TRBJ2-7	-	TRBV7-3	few	CASSPRGGPYEQYF
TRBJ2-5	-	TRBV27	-	CASSFGRFIEEGLGETQYF
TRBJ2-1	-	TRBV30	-	CAWSVRVLFSYNEQFF
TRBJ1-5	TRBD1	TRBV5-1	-	CASSVDRGQPQHF
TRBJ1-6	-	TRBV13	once	CASSGDGSSYNSPLHF